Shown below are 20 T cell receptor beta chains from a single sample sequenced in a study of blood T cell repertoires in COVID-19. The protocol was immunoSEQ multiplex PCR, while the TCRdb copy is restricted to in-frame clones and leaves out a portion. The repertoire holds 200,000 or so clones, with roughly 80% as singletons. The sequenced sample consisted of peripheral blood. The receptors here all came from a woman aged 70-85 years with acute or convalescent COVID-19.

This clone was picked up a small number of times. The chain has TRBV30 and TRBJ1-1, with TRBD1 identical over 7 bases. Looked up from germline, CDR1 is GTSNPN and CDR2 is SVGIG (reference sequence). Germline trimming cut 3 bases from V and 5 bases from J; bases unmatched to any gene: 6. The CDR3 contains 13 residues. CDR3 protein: CAWREGAGTEAFF. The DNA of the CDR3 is TGTGCCTGGAGAGAGGGGGCGGGAACTGAAGCTTTCTTT.

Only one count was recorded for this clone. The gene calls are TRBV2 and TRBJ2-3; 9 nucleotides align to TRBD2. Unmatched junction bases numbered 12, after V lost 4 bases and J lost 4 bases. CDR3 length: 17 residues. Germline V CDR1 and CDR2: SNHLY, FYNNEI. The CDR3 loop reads CASSVGREGLRSDTQYF. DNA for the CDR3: TGTGCCAGCAGTGTAGGGCGGGAGGGCCTTAGGTCAGATACGCAGTATTTT. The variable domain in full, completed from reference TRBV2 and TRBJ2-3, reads EPEVTQTPSHQVTQMGQEVILRCVPISNHLYFYWYRQILGQKVEFLVSFYNNEISEKSEIFDDQFSVERPDGSNFTLKIRSTKLEDSAMYFCASSVGREGLRSDTQYFGPGTRLTVL.

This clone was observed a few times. CDR3 coding DNA: TGTGCCAGCAGTTTATGGTTAGGGAGGAACACTGAAGCTTTCTTT. This gives the protein CASSLWLGRNTEAFF. The J gene is TRBJ1-1, the V gene TRBV28; unclear D gene. Germline CDR1 and CDR2: MDHEN and SYDVKM. Deletions cut 0 bases from V and 1 base from J, with 9 bases between. This CDR3 comprises 15 residues.

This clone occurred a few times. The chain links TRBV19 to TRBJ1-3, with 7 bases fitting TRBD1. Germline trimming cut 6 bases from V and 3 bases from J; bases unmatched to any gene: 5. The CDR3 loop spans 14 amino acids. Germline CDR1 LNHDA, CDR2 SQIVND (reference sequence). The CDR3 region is CASRRQGFGNTIYF. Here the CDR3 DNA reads TGTGCCAGTAGGAGACAGGGCTTTGGAAACACCATATATTTT.

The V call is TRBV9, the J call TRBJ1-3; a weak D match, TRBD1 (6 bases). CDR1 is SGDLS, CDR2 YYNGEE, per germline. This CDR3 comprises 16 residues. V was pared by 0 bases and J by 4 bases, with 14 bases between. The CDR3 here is CASSVDPRTVGNTIYF. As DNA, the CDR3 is TGTGCCAGCAGCGTAGATCCCCGGACAGTAGGAAACACCATATATTTT. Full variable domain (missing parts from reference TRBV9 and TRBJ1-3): DSGVTQTPKHLITATGQRVTLRCSPRSGDLSVYWYQQSLDQGLQFLIQYYNGEERAKGNILERFSAQQFPDLHSELNLSSLELGDSALYFCASSVDPRTVGNTIYFGEGSWLTVV.

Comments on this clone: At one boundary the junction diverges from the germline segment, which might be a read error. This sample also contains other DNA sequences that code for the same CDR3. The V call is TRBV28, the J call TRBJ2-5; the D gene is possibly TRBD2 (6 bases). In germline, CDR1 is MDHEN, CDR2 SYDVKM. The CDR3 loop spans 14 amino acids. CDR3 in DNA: TGTGCCAGCAGTTTGTCCCTAGCGCAAGAGACCCAATACTTC. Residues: CASSLSLAQETQYF.

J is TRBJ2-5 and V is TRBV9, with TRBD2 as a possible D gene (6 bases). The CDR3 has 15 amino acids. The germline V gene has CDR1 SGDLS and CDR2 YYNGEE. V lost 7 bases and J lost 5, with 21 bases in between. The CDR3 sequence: CASAPMGGNGETQYF. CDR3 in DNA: TGTGCCAGCGCCCCAATGGGCGGGAATGGGGAGACCCAGTACTTC. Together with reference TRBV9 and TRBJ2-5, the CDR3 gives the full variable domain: DSGVTQTPKHLITATGQRVTLRCSPRSGDLSVYWYQQSLDQGLQFLIQYYNGEERAKGNILERFSAQQFPDLHSELNLSSLELGDSALYFCASAPMGGNGETQYFGPGTRLLVL.

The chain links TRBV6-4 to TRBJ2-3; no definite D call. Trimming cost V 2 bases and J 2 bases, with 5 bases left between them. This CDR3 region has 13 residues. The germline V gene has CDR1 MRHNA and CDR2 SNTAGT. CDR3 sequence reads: CASSDPFTDTQYF. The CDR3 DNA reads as TGTGCCAGCAGTGACCCGTTCACAGATACGCAGTATTTT.

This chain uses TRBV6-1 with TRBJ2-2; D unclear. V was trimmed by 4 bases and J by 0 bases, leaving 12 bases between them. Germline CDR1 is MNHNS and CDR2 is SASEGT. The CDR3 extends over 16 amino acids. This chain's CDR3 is CASSAQLPTNTGELFF. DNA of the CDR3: TGTGCCAGCAGTGCACAGTTGCCGACGAACACCGGGGAGCTGTTTTTT.

CDR3 in DNA: TGTGCCTGGGATTGGATGAGGGCAGATACGCAGTATTTT. Its translation is CAWDWMRADTQYF. V gene TRBV30 combines with J gene TRBJ2-3, with D possibly TRBD2 on 5 matching bases. The CDR3 is 13 amino acids. The germline CDR1 and CDR2 sequences are GTSNPN and SVGIG (reference sequence). V was shortened by 5 bases and J by 4 bases, with 13 bases between the two germline ends.

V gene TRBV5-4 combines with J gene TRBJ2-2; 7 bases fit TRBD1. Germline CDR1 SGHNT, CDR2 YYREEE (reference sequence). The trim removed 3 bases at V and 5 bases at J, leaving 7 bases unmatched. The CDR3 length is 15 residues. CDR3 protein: CASSSRTGGTGELFF. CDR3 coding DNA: TGTGCCAGCAGCTCAAGGACAGGTGGAACCGGGGAGCTGTTTTTT. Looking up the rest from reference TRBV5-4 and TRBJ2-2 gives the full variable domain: ETGVTQSPTHLIKTRGQQVTLRCSSQSGHNTVSWYQQALGQGPQFIFQYYREEENGRGNFPPRFSGLQFPNYSSELNVNALELDDSALYLCASSSRTGGTGELFFGEGSRLTVL.

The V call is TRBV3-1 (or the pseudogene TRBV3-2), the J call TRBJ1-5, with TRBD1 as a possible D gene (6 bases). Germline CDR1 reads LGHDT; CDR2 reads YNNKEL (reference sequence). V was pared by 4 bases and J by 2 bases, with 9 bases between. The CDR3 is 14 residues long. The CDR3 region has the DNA TGTGCCAGCAGCCTAGGGGGTGGCAATCAGCCCCAGCATTTT. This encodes CASSLGGGNQPQHF.

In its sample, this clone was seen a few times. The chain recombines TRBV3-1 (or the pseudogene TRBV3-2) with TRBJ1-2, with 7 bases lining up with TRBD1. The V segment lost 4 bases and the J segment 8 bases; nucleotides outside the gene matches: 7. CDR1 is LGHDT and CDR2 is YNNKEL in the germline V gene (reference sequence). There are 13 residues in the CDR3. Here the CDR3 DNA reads TGTGCCAGCAGCCGCCAGGGGGAAGGAGGCTACACCTTC. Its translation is CASSRQGEGGYTF.

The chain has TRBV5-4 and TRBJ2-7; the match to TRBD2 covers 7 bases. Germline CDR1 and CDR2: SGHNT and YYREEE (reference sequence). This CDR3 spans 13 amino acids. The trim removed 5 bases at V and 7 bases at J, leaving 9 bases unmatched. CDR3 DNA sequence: TGTGCCAGCAGACCCGGACTAGGAGAAGAGCAGTACTTC. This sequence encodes CASRPGLGEEQYF.

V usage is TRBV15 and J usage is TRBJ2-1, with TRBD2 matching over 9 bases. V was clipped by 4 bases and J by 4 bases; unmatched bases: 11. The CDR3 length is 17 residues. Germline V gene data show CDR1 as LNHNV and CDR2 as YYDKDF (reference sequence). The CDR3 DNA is TGTGCCACCAGCACGCTGGCGGGGGGGCCCCAATACAATGAGCAGTTCTTC. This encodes CATSTLAGGPQYNEQFF.

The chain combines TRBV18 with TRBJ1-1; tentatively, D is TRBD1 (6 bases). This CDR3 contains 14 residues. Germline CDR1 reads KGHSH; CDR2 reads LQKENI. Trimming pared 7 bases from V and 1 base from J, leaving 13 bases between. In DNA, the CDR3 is TGTGCCAGCTTCAGAGACAGGAGGAACACTGAAGCTTTCTTT. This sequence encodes CASFRDRRNTEAFF.

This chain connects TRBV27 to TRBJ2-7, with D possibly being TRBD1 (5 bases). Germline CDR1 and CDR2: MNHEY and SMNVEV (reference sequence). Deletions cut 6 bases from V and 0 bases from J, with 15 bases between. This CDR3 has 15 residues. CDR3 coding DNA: TGTGCCAGCAGCCTGCTGACAGCTTACTCCTACGAGCAGTACTTC. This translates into CASSLLTAYSYEQYF.

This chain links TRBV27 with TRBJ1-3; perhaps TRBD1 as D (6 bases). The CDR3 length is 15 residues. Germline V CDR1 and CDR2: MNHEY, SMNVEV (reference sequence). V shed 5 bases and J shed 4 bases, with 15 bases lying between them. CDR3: CASSPRGGAGNTIYF. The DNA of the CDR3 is TGTGCCAGCAGTCCCCGGGGGGGGGCCGGAAACACCATATATTTT.

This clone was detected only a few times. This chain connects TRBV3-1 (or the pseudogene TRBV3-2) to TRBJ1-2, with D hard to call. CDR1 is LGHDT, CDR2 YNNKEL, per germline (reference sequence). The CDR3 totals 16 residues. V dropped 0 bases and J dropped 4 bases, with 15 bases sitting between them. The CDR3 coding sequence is TGTGCCAGCAGCCAAGATCGTCTTGGCCTTGTCTATGGCTACACCTTC. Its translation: CASSQDRLGLVYGYTF.

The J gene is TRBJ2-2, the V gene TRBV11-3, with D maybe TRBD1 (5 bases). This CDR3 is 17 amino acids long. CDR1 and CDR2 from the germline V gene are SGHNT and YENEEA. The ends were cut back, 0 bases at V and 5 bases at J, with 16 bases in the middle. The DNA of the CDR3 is TGTGCCAGCAGCTTAGACAGGGTTGGTCTTCCAACCGGGGAGCTGTTTTTT. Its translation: CASSLDRVGLPTGELFF.